This TCR beta chain comes out of a study of blood T cells in healthy people across ages. Next came a second PCR, run for about 7 to 11 cycles, which used a sample-barcoded 5' primer along with a J-beta primer mix. Through a template-switch adaptor with 12 random nucleotides, each cDNA molecule received a tag. One entry per CDR3 protein, called by TCRdb with MiXCR from the 5' RACE reads. The sample consists of around 1,500,000 distinct CDR3 sequences, about 43% of them appearing once. General observations from the study: Per million T cells, TCR beta diversity dropped roughly linearly as age increased. With naive T cell percentage, TCR beta diversity showed a strong correlation.

Notes on this clonotype: Its target is not known.

In germline, CDR1 is SEHNR, CDR2 FQNEAQ (reference sequence). The CDR3 covers 15 residues. After removal of 4 bases from V and 11 bases from J, the junction contained 16 bases not matched to a gene. Total RNA was isolated from each sample in quantities of at least 6 micrograms. The sample was blood. V and J are TRBV7-9 and TRBJ2-5; 7 bases line up with TRBD2. The receptor's source is a woman between 18 and 29 years old in good health. CDR3 coding DNA: TGTGCCAGCAGCTCACGGGAGACTAGCCTTTCAGAGCAGTACTTC. Its translation: CASSSRETSLSEQYF.